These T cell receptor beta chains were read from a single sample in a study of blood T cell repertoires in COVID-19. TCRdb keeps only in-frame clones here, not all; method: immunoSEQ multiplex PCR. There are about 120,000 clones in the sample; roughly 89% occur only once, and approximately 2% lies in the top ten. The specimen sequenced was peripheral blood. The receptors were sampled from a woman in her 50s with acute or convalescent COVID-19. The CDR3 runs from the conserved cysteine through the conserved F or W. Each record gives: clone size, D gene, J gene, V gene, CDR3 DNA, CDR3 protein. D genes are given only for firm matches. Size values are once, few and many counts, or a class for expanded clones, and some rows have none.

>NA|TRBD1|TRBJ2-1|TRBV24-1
TGTGCCACCAGTGGTTCTGGGACAGGCCCCGTGAGGTCCTACAATGAGCAGTTCTTC
CATSGSGTGPVRSYNEQFF
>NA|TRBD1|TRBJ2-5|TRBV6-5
TGTGCCAGCAATCCCGGGACAGAAGAGACCCAGTACTTC
CASNPGTEETQYF
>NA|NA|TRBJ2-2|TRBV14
TGTGCCAGCAGCACCCGAACGGTCGGGGAGCTGTTTTTT
CASSTRTVGELFF
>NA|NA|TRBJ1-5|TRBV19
TGTGCCAGTAGTACCTTAGGGGGGGATCAGCCCCAGCATTTT
CASSTLGGDQPQHF
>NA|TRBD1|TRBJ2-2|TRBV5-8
TGTGCCAGCAGCTTGGGACAGGGGGGAACCGGGGAGCTGTTTTTT
CASSLGQGGTGELFF
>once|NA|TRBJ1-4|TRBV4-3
TGCGCCAGCAGCCTGGGTGGGGGCGAGGAAAAACTGTTTTTT
CASSLGGGEEKLFF
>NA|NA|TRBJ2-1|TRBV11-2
TGTGCCAGCAGCTTCCGAACTACCTACAATGAGCAGTTCTTC
CASSFRTTYNEQFF
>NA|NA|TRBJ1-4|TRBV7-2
TGTGCCAGCAGCTTAGTATCAGGGGCGGTCGGAAAACTGTTTTTT
CASSLVSGAVGKLFF
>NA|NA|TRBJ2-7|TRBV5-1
TGCGCCAGCACCTCGTCCCCTACCTCGTACGAGCAGTACTTC
CASTSSPTSYEQYF
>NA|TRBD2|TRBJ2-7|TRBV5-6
TGTGCCAGCAGCCCCGCCGGCGGGAGTCCCTACGAGCAGTACTTC
CASSPAGGSPYEQYF
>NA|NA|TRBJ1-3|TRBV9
TGTGCCAGCAGCCCTAGCTCTGGAAACACCATATATTTT
CASSPSSGNTIYF
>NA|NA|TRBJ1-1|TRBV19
TGTGCCAGTAGTATTCTCCCGAACACTGAAGCTTTCTTT
CASSILPNTEAFF
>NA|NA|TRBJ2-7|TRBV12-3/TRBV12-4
TGTGCCAGCAGTTTTGAGGGTTCCTACGAGCAGTACTTC
CASSFEGSYEQYF
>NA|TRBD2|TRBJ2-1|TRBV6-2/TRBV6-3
TGTGCCAGCAGTTACTCGCTGCGGGGGGGCGAGTACAATGAGCAGTTCTTC
CASSYSLRGGEYNEQFF
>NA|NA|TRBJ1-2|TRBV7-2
TGTGCCAGCAGCTTGAGGCAGGGCGGCTACACCTTC
CASSLRQGGYTF
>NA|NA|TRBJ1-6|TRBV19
TGTGCCAGTAGTATCTCGGGAAGTGCTGATAATTCACCCCTCCACTTT
CASSISGSADNSPLHF
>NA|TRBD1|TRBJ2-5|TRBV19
TGTGCCAGTAGTAAACCCGGGACAGGGCAAGAGACCCAGTACTTC
CASSKPGTGQETQYF
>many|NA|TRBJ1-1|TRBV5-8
TGTGCCAGCAGCTTGCAGTCATACACTGAAGCTTTCTTT
CASSLQSYTEAFF
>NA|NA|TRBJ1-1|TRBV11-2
TGTGCCAGCAGCTTAGATGGAGGCGCGAACACTGAAGCTTTCTTT
CASSLDGGANTEAFF
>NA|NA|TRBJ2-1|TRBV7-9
TGTGCCAGCGGTCAGGGACTGAGTGAGCAGTTCTTC
CASGQGLSEQFF
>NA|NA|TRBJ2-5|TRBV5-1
TGCGCCAGCAGCTTGGGGGGGCAGAAGAGAGAGACCCAGTACTTC
CASSLGGQKRETQYF
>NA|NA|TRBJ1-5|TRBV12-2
TGTGCAAGTCGACCGGACATAGCCGAACCCTCTGAGCCCCAGCATTTT
CASRPDIAEPSEPQHF
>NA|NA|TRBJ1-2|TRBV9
TGTGCCAGCAGCGCGGACAGCCCCAACTATGGCTACACCTTC
CASSADSPNYGYTF
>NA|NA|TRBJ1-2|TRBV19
TGTGCCAGTAGTATAGGCGGTAACTATGGCTACACCTTC
CASSIGGNYGYTF
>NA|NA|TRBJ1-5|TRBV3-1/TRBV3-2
TGTGCCAGCAGCCCAGGGGGCAATCAGCCCCAGCATTTT
CASSPGGNQPQHF
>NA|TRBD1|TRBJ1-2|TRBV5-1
TGCGCCAGCAGCGTCGGGACAGGGGAAAATGGCTACACCTTC
CASSVGTGENGYTF
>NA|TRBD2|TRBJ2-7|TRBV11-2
TGTGCCAGCAGCCCATGGACTAGCGGGAGTCTCTACGAGCAGTACTTC
CASSPWTSGSLYEQYF
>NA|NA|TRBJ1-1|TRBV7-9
TGTGCCAGCAGCCTTTCGACAGGGAACACTGAAGCTTTCTTT
CASSLSTGNTEAFF
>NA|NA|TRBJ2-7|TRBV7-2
TGTGCCAGCAGCTCCGGTTCGGGTTTGGGTAGTGAGCAGTACTTC
CASSSGSGLGSEQYF
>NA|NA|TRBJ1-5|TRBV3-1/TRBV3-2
TGTGCCAGACAGGGTCGCCAGCCCCAGCATTTT
CARQGRQPQHF
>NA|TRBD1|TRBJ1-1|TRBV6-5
TGTGCCAGCAGTTACCTCGGGGGCAGGGGGGTTGAAGCTTTCTTT
CASSYLGGRGVEAFF
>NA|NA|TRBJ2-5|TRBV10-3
TGTGCCATCAGTGAGTCGAGGTCCCATGCCGAGACCCAGTACTTC
CAISESRSHAETQYF
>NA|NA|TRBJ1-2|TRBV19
TGTGCCAGTAGGCAGGTCCGAGGCTACACCTTC
CASRQVRGYTF
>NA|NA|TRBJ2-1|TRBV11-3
TGTGCCAGCAGCTTGGGAGCAGAGGGCTACAATGAGCAGTTCTTC
CASSLGAEGYNEQFF
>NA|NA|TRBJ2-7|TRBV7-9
TGTGCCAGCAGCCCCACACAGGGAAAAGTATGGTACGAGCAGTACTTC
CASSPTQGKVWYEQYF
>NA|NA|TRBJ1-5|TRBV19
TGTGCCAGTAGGGCATTAGGCGGGCCCCAGCATTTT
CASRALGGPQHF
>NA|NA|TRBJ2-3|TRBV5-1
TGCGCCAGCAGCTTGGTTCTCTCCACAGATACGCAGTATTTT
CASSLVLSTDTQYF
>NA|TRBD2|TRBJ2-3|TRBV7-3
TGTGCCAGCAGCTTAAAGGCGGGTCAAGCGGGGGGGCCGGATACGCAGTATTTT
CASSLKAGQAGGPDTQYF
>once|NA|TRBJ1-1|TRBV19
TGTGCCAGTAGAAGGGGAGGGTACACTGAAGCTTTCTTT
CASRRGGYTEAFF
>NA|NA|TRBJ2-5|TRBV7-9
TGTGCCAGCAGCTTTACTAGGGAGACCCAGTACTTC
CASSFTRETQYF
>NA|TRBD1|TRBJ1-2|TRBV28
TGTGCCAGCAGTTCGACAGGGTGGGTCTATGGCTACACCTTC
CASSSTGWVYGYTF
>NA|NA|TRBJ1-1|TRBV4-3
TGCGCCAGCAGCCAAGATGGGACATGGCCTGAAGCTTTCTTT
CASSQDGTWPEAFF
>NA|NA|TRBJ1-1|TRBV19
TGTGCCAGTGCTTCGGGGAGTAACACTGAAGCTTTCTTT
CASASGSNTEAFF
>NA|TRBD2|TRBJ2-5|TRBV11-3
TGTGCCAGCAGCTGGTCTAGCGGGAGCAAGACCCAGTACTTC
CASSWSSGSKTQYF
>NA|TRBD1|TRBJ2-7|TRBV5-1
TGCGCCAGCAGCTTGACTACGACAGGGGGTCACTACGAGCAGTACTTC
CASSLTTTGGHYEQYF
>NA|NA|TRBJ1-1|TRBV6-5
TGTGCCAGCAGGCAGAATATGAACACTGAAGCTTTCTTT
CASRQNMNTEAFF
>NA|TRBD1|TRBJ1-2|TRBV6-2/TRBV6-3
TGTGCCAGCAGTTACCGCCTGACAGGGTATGGCTACACCTTC
CASSYRLTGYGYTF
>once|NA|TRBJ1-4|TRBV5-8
TGTGCCAGCAGCTTGGGGGCCAGGCGACGAGAAAAACTGTTTTTT
CASSLGARRREKLFF
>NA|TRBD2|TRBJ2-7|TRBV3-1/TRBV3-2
TGTGCCAGCAGCCAATTAGCGGGAGCCACCTACGAGCAGTACTTC
CASSQLAGATYEQYF
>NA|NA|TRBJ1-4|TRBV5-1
TGCGCCAGCAGCTTGTCACAGGGTCCGGGTGAAAAACTGTTTTTT
CASSLSQGPGEKLFF
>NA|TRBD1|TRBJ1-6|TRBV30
TGTGCCTGGAATAACCGGGACAGTAAAAATTCACCCCTCCACTTT
CAWNNRDSKNSPLHF
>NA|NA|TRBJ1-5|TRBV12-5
TGTGCTAGTGGTGTGAGCTCGGGGGGCAATCAGCCCCAGCATTTT
CASGVSSGGNQPQHF
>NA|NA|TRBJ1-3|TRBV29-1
TGCAGCGTTGAATTACTCGCCTCTGGAAACACCATATATTTT
CSVELLASGNTIYF
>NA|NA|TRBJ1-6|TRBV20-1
TGCAAACAGGGTTATAATTCACCCCTCCACTTT
CKQGYNSPLHF
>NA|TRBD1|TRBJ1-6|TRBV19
TGTGCCAGTAAAGGGACAGGCAACTATAATTCACCCCTCCACTTT
CASKGTGNYNSPLHF
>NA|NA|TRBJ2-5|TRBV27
TGTGCCAGCAGTTTATCCGGCGGACAAGAGACCCAGTACTTC
CASSLSGGQETQYF
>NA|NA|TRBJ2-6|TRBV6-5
TGTGCCAGCAGCGTCCCGGGAGCGGCCAACGTCCTGACTTTC
CASSVPGAANVLTF